The 5 T cell receptor beta chains below come from one sample, sequenced in a study of shared T cell receptors in the human thymus. Method: immunoSEQ multiplex PCR; TCRdb's copy keeps in-frame clones and lacks some. This sample has about 540,000 clones, with around 78% found just once. The data also belong to a second study, concerning human thymus T cells.

Sequencing was carried out using thymocytes. The receptor set was obtained from a boy in the first two years of life with a congenital heart defect.

This chain links TRBV5-6 with TRBJ2-7; a weak D match, TRBD1 (5 bases). The length of the CDR3 is 15 residues. Trimming left V 2 bases short and J 1 base short, with 13 bases between. In germline, CDR1 is SGHDT, CDR2 YYEEEE. CDR3 region: CASSFQGTLSYEQYF. Here the CDR3 DNA reads TGTGCCAGCAGCTTTCAGGGCACCCTTTCCTACGAGCAGTACTTC.

This chain connects TRBV9 to TRBJ2-3; tentatively, D is TRBD2 (5 bases). Germline values: CDR1 SGDLS, CDR2 YYNGEE. The CDR3 contains 16 residues. Trimming left V 0 bases short and J 0 bases short, with 11 bases between. CDR3 in amino acids: CASSVGAGSSTDTQYF. In DNA, the CDR3 is TGTGCCAGCAGCGTAGGGGCGGGTTCTAGCACAGATACGCAGTATTTT. Together with reference TRBV9 and TRBJ2-3, the CDR3 gives the full variable domain: DSGVTQTPKHLITATGQRVTLRCSPRSGDLSVYWYQQSLDQGLQFLIQYYNGEERAKGNILERFSAQQFPDLHSELNLSSLELGDSALYFCASSVGAGSSTDTQYFGPGTRLTVL.

The V call is TRBV2, the J call TRBJ2-5, with 9 bases lining up with TRBD1. Trimming cost V 2 bases and J 5 bases; bases outside gene matches: 12. CDR3 length: 17 amino acids. The V gene's germline CDR1 is SNHLY and CDR2 FYNNEI. CDR3 residues: CASSESGKGGTGETQYF. Written as DNA, the CDR3 is TGTGCCAGCAGTGAATCGGGAAAGGGTGGGACAGGGGAGACCCAGTACTTC.

The chain links TRBV11-2 to TRBJ2-7, with a tentative D call TRBD2 (6 bases). The CDR3 contains 15 residues. Trimming took off 3 bases at V and 1 base at J, with 13 bases between the two ends. Germline loops: CDR1 SGHAT, CDR2 FQNNGV. The CDR3, as DNA: TGTGCCAGCAGCTTGGGGGGTGGGGAATCCTACGAGCAGTACTTC. Translating gives CASSLGGGESYEQYF.

This clone came up once. V gene TRBV29-1 combines with J gene TRBJ2-2, with a tentative D call TRBD1 (6 bases). The CDR3 extends over 11 amino acids. V was trimmed by 6 bases and J by 6 bases, leaving 8 bases between them. Germline V gene lookup returns CDR1 SQVTM and CDR2 ANQGSEA. The CDR3: CSVRQAGELFF. DNA of the CDR3: TGCAGCGTACGACAGGCCGGGGAGCTGTTTTTT.